The 5 T cell receptor beta chains reported below all come from one sample, sequenced in a study of cytomegalovirus exposure and HLA in healthy donors. The PCR had 60 Vbeta and 13 Jbeta primers. Measured with immunoSEQ multiplex PCR; TCRdb has only the in-frame clones, and not every one. The sample includes around 150,000 clones, roughly 80% of them seen just once. Specimen: PBMCs. Receptor source: a male donor in good health and CMV-seropositive.

Only one count was recorded for this clone. This CDR3 is CASSRPENEQFF. The CDR3 nucleotides read TGTGCCAGCAGCCGCCCGGAGAATGAGCAGTTCTTC. The chain couples TRBV7-2 to TRBJ2-1, with D hard to call. This CDR3 region has 12 residues. The V end was cut by 5 bases, the J end by 7 bases, with 9 bases between. Germline lookup yields CDR1 SGHTA and CDR2 FQGNSA.

This clone appeared a few times. The chain joins TRBV4-3 to TRBJ2-2; 14 bases line up with TRBD2. Per germline, CDR1 LGHNA and CDR2 YSLEER. J lost 6 bases, V lost 1 base, and 1 base had no gene match. The CDR3 has 16 amino acids. The CDR3 sequence is CASSQGTSGGSGELFF. CDR3 DNA sequence: TGCGCCAGCAGCCAAGGGACTAGCGGGGGGTCCGGGGAGCTGTTTTTT.

J is TRBJ2-3 and V is TRBV9; TRBD2 matches at 8 bases. The germline CDR1 and CDR2 sequences are SGDLS and YYNGEE. The ends lost 3 bases at V and 4 bases at J; junction bases unmatched: 10. The CDR3 is made up of 16 amino acids. The CDR3 region is CASSDRTSKSADTQYF. The CDR3 DNA sequence: TGTGCCAGCAGCGACAGGACTAGCAAGTCCGCAGATACGCAGTATTTT.

V and J are TRBV7-6 and TRBJ2-1; unclear D gene. V was shortened by 6 bases and J by 8 bases, with 14 bases between the two germline ends. The germline V gene encodes CDR1 SGHVS and CDR2 FNYEAQ. The CDR3 is 13 residues long. CDR3 in amino acids: CASSNPRPHEQFF. In nucleotides, the CDR3 is TGTGCCAGCAGTAACCCTAGGCCCCATGAGCAGTTCTTC.

This chain joins TRBV15 and TRBJ2-1, with 9 bases aligning to TRBD1. Looked up from germline, CDR1 is LNHNV and CDR2 is YYDKDF (reference sequence). This CDR3 spans 16 amino acids. Trimming at V came to 2 bases and at J to 8 bases, leaving 10 bases not matched to a gene. CDR3 sequence reads: CATSRNTGTGLDEQFF. CDR3 nucleotide sequence: TGTGCCACCAGCAGAAATACCGGGACAGGGTTAGATGAGCAGTTCTTC.